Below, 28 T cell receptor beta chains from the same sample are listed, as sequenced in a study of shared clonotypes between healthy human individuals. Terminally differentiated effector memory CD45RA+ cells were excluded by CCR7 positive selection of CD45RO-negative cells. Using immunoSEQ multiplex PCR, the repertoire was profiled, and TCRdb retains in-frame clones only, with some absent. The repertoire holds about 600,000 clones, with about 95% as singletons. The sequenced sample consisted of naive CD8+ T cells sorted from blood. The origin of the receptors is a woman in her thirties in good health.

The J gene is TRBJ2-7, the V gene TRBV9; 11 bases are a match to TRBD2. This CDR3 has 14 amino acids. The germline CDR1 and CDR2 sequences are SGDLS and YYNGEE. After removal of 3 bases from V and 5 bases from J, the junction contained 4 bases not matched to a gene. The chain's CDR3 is CASSGLAGRNEQYF. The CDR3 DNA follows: TGTGCCAGCAGCGGACTAGCGGGAAGGAACGAGCAGTACTTC.

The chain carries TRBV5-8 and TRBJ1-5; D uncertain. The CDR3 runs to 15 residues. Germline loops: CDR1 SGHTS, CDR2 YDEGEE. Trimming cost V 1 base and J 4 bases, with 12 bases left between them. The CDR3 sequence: CASSLYPEANQPQHF. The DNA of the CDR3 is TGTGCCAGCAGCTTGTATCCGGAGGCAAATCAGCCCCAGCATTTT.

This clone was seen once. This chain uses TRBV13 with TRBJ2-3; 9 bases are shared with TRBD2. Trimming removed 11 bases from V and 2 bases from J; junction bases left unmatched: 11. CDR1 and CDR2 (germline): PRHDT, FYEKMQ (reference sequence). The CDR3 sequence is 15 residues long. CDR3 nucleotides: TGTGCCTCCGGGGTAGCGGGAGCAGTCACAGATACGCAGTATTTT. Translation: CASGVAGAVTDTQYF.

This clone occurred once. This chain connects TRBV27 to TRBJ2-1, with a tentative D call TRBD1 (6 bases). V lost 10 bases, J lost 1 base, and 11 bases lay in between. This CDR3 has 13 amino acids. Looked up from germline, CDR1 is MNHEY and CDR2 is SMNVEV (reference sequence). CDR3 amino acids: CATKGVSYNEQFF. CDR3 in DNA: TGTGCCACCAAGGGGGTGTCCTACAATGAGCAGTTCTTC.

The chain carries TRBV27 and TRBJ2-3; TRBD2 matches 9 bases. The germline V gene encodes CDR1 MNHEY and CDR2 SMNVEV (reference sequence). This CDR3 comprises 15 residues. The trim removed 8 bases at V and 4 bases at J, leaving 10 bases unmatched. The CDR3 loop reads CASRDSGRGSDTQYF. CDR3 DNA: TGTGCCAGCCGAGATAGCGGGAGAGGTTCAGATACGCAGTATTTT.

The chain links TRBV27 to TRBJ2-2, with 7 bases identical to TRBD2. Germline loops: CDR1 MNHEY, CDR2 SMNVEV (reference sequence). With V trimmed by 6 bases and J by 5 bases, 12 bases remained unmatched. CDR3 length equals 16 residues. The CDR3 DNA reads TGTGCCAGCAGCCCCTTGAGGCTGGGAGGGACCGGGGAGCTGTTTTTT. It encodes CASSPLRLGGTGELFF.

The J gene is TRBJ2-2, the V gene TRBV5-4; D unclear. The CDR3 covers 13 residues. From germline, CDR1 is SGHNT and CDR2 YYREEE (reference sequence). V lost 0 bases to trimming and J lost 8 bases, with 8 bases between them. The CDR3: CASSLARGGELFF. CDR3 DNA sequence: TGTGCCAGCAGCTTGGCTAGAGGTGGGGAGCTGTTTTTT.

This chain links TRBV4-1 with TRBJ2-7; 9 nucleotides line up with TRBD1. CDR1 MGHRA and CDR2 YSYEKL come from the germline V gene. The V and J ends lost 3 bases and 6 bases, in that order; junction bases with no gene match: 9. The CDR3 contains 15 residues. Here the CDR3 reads CASSQADRGMGEQYF. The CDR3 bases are TGCGCCAGCAGCCAGGCCGACAGGGGGATGGGCGAGCAGTACTTC.

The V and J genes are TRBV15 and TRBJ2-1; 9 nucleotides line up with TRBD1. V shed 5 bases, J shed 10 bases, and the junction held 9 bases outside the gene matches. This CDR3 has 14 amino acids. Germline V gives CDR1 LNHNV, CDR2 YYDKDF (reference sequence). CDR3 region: CATSETPGTGEQFF. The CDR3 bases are TGTGCCACCAGCGAAACACCCGGGACAGGGGAGCAGTTCTTC. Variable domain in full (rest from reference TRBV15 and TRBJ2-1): DAMVIQNPRYQVTQFGKPVTLSCSQTLNHNVMYWYQQKSSQAPKLLFHYYDKDFNNEADTPDNFQSRRPNTSFCFLDIRSPGLGDTAMYLCATSETPGTGEQFFGPGTRLTVL.

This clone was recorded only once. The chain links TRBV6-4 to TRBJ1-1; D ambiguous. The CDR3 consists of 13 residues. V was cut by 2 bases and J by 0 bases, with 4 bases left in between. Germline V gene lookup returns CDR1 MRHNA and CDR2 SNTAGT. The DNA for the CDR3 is TGTGCCAGCAGTGACGGATTGAACACTGAAGCTTTCTTT. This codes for CASSDGLNTEAFF.

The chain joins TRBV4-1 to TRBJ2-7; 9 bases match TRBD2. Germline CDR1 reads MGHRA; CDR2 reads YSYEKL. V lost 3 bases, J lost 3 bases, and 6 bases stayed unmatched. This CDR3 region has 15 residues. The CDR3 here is CASSHSSGINYEQYF. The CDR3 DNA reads TGCGCCAGCAGCCATTCTAGCGGGATTAACTACGAGCAGTACTTC.

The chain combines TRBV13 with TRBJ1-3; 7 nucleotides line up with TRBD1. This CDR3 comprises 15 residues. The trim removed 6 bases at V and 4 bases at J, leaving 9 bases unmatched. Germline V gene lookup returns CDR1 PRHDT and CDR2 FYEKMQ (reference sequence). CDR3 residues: CASRPETGPGNTIYF. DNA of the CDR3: TGTGCCAGCAGACCAGAGACAGGGCCCGGAAACACCATATATTTT. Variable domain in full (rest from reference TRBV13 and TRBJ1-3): AAGVIQSPRHLIKEKRETATLKCYPIPRHDTVYWYQQGPGQDPQFLISFYEKMQSDKGSIPDRFSAQQFSDYHSELNMSSLELGDSALYFCASRPETGPGNTIYFGEGSWLTVV.

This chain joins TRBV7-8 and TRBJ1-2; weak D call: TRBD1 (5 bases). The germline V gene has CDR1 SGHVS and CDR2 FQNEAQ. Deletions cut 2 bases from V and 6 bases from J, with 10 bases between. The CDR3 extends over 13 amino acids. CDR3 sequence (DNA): TGTGCCAGCAGCTTATATTGGGGCCATGGCTACACCTTC. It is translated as CASSLYWGHGYTF.

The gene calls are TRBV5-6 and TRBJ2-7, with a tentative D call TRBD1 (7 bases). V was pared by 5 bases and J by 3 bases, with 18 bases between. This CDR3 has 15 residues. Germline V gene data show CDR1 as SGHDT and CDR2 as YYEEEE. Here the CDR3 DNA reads TGTGCCAGCAGGGTCCAAGACAGGGACTTCTACGAGCAGTACTTC. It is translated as CASRVQDRDFYEQYF.

The CDR3 DNA reads as TGTGCCAGCAGCTTGGTGGGAGATACGCAGTATTTT. Translation gives CASSLVGDTQYF. This chain uses TRBV5-4 with TRBJ2-3; D remains unclear. CDR1 is SGHNT, CDR2 YYREEE, per germline (reference sequence). Trimming removed 0 bases at V and 5 bases at J, with 4 bases between. This CDR3 has 12 amino acids.

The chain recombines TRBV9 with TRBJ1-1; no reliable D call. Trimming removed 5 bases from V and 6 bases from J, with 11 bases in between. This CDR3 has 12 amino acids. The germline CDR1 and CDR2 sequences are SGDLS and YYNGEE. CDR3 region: CASSKSGSEAFF. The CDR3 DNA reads TGTGCCAGCAGTAAAAGTGGGTCTGAAGCTTTCTTT. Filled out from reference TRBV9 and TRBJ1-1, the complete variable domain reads DSGVTQTPKHLITATGQRVTLRCSPRSGDLSVYWYQQSLDQGLQFLIQYYNGEERAKGNILERFSAQQFPDLHSELNLSSLELGDSALYFCASSKSGSEAFFGQGTRLTVV.

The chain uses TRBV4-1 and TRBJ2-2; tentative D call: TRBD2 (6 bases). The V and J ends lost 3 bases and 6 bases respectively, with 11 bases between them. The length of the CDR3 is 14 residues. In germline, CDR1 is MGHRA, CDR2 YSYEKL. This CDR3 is CASSQGLSSGELFF. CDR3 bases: TGCGCCAGCAGCCAGGGACTTTCCTCCGGGGAGCTGTTTTTT.

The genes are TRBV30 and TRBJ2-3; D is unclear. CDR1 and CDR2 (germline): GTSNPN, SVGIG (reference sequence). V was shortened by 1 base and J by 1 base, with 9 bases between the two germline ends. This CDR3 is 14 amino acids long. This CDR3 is CAWSEGAGTDTQYF. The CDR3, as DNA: TGTGCCTGGAGTGAAGGAGCAGGCACAGATACGCAGTATTTT.

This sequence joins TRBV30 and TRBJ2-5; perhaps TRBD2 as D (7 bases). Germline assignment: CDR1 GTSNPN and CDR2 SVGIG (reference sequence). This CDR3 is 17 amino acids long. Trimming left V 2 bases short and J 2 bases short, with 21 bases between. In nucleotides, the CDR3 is TGTGCCTGGAGTAGCTGGATAAGGGGGGGAACTCAAGAGACCCAGTACTTC. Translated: CAWSSWIRGGTQETQYF.

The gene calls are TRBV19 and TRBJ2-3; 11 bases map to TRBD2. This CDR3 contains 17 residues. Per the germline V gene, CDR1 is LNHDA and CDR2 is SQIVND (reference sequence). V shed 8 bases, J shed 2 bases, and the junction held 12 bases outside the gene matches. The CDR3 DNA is TGTGCCAGTGGGACTAGCGGAGGACCTTACATCACAGATACGCAGTATTTT. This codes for CASGTSGGPYITDTQYF.

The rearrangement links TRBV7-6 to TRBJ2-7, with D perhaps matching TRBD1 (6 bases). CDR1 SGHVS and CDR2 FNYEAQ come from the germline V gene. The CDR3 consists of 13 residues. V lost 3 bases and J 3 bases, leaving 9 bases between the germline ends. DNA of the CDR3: TGTGCCAGCAGCTTTCCGGACAGCTACGAGCAGTACTTC. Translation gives CASSFPDSYEQYF.

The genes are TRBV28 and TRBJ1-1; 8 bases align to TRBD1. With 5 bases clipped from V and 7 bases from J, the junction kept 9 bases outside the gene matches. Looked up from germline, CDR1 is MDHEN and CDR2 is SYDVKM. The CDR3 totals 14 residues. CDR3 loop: CASSARTGYLEAFF. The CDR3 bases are TGTGCCAGCAGTGCCCGGACAGGGTACCTTGAAGCTTTCTTT.

CDR3 in DNA: TGTGCCAGCAGCCCCACGGAGGGGCAAGTAAGCTACACCTTC. Amino acid sequence: CASSPTEGQVSYTF. The J gene is TRBJ1-2, the V gene TRBV13, with D possibly TRBD1 on 5 matching bases. V was clipped by 5 bases and J by 9 bases, with 19 bases between them. The length of the CDR3 is 14 residues. CDR1 is PRHDT, CDR2 FYEKMQ, per germline (reference sequence).

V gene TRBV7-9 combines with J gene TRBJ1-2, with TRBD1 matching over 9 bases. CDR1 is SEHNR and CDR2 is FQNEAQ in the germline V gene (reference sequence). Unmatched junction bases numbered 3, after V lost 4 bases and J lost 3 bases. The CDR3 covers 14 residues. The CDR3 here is CASSSGQGDYGYTF. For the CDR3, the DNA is TGTGCCAGCAGCTCGGGACAGGGTGACTATGGCTACACCTTC.

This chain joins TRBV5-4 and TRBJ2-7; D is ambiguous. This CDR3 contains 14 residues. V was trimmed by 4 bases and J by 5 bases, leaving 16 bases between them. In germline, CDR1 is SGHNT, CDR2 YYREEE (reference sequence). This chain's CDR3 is CASSNMALMHEQYF. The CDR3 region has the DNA TGTGCCAGCAGCAACATGGCCCTGATGCACGAGCAGTACTTC.

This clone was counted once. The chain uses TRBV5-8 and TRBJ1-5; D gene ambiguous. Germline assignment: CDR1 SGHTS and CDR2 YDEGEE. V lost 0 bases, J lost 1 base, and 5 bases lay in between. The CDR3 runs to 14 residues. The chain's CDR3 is CASSLEQSNQPQHF. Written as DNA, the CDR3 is TGTGCCAGCAGCTTGGAGCAGAGCAATCAGCCCCAGCATTTT. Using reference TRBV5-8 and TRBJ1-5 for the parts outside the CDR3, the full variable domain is EAGVTQSPTHLIKTRGQQATLRCSPISGHTSVYWYQQALGLGLQFLLWYDEGEERNRGNFPPRFSGRQFPNYSSELNVNALELEDSALYLCASSLEQSNQPQHFGDGTRLSIL.

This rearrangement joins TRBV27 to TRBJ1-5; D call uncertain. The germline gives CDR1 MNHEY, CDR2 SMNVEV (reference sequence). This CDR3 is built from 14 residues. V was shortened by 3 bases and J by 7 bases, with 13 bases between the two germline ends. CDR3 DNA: TGTGCCAGCAGTTTGGCCAGGTTTAACCAGCCCCAGCATTTT. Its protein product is CASSLARFNQPQHF.

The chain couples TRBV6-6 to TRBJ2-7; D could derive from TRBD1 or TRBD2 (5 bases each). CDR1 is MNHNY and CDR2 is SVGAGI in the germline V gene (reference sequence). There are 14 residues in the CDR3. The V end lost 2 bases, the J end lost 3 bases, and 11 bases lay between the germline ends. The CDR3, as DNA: TGTGCCAGCAGTTACGGGGGAGAGAACTACGAGCAGTACTTC. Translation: CASSYGGENYEQYF.